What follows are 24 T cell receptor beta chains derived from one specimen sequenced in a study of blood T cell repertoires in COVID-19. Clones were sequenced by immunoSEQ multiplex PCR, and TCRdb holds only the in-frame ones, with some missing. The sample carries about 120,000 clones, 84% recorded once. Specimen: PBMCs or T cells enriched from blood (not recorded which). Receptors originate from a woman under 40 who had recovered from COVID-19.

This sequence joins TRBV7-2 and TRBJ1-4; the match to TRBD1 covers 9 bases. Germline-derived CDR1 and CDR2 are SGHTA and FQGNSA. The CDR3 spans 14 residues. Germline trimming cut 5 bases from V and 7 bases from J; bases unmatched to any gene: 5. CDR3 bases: TGTGCCAGCAGCCGCCGGGACAGGGCTGAAAAACTGTTTTTT. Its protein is CASSRRDRAEKLFF.

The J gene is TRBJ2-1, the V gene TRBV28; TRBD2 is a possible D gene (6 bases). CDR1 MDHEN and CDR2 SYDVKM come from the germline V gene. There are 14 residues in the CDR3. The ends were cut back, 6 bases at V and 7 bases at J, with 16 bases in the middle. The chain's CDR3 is CASREPGSLNEQFF. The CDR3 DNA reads TGTGCCAGCAGAGAACCCGGGAGCCTAAATGAGCAGTTCTTC.

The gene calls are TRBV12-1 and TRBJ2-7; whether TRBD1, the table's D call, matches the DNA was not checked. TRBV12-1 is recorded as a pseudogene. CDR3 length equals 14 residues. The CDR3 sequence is CASSFTTNSYEQYF. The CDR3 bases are TGTGCCAGCAGCTTTACCACGAACAGCTACGAGCAGTACTTC.

The CDR3: CASSPRTGASGANVLTF. CDR3 in DNA: TGTGCCAGCAGCCCACGAACAGGGGCCTCTGGGGCCAACGTCCTGACTTTC. The rearrangement links TRBV4-2 to TRBJ2-6; TRBD1 agrees at 7 bases. The CDR3 is made up of 17 amino acids. CDR1 is LGHNA, CDR2 YNFKEQ, per germline. The V and J ends lost 4 bases and 0 bases, in that order; junction bases with no gene match: 6.

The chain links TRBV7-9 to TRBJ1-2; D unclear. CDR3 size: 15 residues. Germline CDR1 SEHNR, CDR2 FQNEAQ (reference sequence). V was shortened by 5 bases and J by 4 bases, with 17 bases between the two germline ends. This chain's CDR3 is CASSPDTGRRYGYTF. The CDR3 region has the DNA TGTGCCAGCAGCCCCGACACGGGGAGACGCTATGGCTACACCTTC.

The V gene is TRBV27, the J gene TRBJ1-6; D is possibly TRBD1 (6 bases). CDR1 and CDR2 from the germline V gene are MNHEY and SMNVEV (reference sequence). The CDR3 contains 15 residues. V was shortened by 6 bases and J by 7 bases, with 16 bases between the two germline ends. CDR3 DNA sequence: TGTGCCAGCAGAGCCGCAGGGGTAGGGAATTCACCCCTCCACTTT. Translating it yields CASRAAGVGNSPLHF.

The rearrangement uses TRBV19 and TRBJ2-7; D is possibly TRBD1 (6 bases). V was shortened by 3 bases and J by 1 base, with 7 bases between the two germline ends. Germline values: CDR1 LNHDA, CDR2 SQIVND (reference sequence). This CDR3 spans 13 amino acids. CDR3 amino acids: CASSIQGSYEQYF. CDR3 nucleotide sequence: TGTGCCAGTAGTATTCAGGGGTCCTACGAGCAGTACTTC.

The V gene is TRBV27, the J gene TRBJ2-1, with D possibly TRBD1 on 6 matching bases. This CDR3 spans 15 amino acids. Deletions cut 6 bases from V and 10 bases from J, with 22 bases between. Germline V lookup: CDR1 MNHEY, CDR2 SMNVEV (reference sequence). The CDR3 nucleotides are TGTGCCAGCAGCATAGACAGGCTTAGCGCTGGCGAGCAGTTCTTC. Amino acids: CASSIDRLSAGEQFF.

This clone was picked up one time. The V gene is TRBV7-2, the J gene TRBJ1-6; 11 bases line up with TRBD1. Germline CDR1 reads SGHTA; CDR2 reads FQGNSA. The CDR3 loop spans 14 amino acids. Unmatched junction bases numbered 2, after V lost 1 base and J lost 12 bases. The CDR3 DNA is TGTGCCAGCAGCTTAGGGGGACAGGGGGTACCCCTCCACTTT. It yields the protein CASSLGGQGVPLHF.

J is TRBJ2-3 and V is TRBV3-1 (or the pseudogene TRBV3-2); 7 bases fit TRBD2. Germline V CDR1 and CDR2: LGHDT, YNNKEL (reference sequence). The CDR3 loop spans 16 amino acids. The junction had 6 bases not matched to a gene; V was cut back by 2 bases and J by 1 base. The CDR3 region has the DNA TGTGCCAGCAGCCAAAGGGCGGGAGCGGGCACAGATACGCAGTATTTT. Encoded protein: CASSQRAGAGTDTQYF.

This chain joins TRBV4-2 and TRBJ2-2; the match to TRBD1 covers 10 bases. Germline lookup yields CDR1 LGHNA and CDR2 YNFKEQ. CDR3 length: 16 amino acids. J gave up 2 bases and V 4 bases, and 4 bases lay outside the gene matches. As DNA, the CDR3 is TGTGCCAGCAGCCCCCGGGACAGGGGAAACACCGGGGAGCTGTTTTTT. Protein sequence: CASSPRDRGNTGELFF.

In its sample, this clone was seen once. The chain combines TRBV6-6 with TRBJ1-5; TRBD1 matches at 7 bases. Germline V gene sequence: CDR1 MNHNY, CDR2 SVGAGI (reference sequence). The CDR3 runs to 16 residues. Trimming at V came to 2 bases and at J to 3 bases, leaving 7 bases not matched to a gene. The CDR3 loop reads CASSYLQGKANQPQHF. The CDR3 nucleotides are TGTGCCAGCAGTTACCTACAGGGGAAGGCCAATCAGCCCCAGCATTTT.

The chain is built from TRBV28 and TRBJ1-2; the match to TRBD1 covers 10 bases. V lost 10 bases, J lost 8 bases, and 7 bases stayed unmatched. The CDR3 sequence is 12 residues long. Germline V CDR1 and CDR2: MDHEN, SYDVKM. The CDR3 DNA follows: TGTGCCAACCGACGGACAGGGGGGGGCTACACCTTC. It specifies CANRRTGGGYTF.

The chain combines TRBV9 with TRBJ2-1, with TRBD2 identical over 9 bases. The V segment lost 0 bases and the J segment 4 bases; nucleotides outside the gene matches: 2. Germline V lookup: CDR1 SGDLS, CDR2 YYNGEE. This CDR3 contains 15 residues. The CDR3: CASSVDSGGYNEQFF. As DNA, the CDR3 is TGTGCCAGCAGCGTAGACAGCGGGGGGTACAATGAGCAGTTCTTC.

The CDR3 DNA follows: TGCAGCGTTGACCACTCGCGGGATGAGCAGTTCTTC. Protein sequence: CSVDHSRDEQFF. The genes are TRBV29-1 and TRBJ2-1; tentatively, D is TRBD2 (5 bases). The CDR3 spans 12 residues. CDR1 is SQVTM and CDR2 is ANQGSEA in the germline V gene. With 3 bases removed from V and 8 bases from J, the gap between germline ends came to 11 bases.

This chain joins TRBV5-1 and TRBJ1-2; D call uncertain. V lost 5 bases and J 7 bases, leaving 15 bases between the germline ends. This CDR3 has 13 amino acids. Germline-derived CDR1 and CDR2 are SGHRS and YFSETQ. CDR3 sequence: CASRNDGTGGYTF. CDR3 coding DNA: TGCGCCAGCAGGAATGACGGCACGGGTGGCTACACCTTC.

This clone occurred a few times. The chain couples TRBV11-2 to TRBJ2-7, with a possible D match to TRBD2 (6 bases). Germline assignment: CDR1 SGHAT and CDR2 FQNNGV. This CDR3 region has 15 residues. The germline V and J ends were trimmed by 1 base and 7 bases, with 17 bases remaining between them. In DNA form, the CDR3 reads TGTGCCAGCAGCTTAGTGCGGGGACGGGACCTGGAGCAGTACTTC. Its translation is CASSLVRGRDLEQYF.

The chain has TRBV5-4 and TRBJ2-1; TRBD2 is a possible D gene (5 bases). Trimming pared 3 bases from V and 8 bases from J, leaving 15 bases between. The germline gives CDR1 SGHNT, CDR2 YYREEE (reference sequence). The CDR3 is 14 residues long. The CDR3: CASSSNLAFDEQFF. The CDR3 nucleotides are TGTGCCAGCAGCTCGAATCTAGCTTTCGATGAGCAGTTCTTC.

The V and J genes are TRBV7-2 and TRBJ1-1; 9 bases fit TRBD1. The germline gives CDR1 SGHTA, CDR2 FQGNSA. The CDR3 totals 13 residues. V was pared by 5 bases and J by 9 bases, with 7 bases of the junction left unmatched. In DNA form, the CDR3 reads TGTGCCAGCAGCCGGACAGGGGATCGCCAAGCTTTCTTT. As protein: CASSRTGDRQAFF.

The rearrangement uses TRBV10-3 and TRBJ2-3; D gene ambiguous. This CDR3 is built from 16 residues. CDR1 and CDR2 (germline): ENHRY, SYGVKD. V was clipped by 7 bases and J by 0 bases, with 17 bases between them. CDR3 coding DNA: TGTGCCATCACCGCGGAAGCCCAGACTAGCACAGATACGCAGTATTTT. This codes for CAITAEAQTSTDTQYF.

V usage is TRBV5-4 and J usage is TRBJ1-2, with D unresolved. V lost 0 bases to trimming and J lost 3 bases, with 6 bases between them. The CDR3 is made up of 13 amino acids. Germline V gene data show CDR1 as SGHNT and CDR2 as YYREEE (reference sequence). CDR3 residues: CASSLGRDYGYTF. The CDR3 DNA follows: TGTGCCAGCAGCTTGGGACGGGACTATGGCTACACCTTC.

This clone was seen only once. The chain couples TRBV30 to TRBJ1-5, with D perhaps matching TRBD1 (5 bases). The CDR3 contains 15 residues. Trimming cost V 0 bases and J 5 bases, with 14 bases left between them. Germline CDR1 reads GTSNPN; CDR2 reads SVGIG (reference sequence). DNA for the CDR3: TGTGCCTGGAGTGTGGGGGGGATGGGAGATCAGCCCCAGCATTTT. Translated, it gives CAWSVGGMGDQPQHF.

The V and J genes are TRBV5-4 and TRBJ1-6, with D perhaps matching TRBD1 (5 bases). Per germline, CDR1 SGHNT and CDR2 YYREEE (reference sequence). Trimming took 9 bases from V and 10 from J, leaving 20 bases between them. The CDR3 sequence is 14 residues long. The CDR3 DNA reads TGTGCCACAGAAAGAAGCAGGGCAGGGTCACCCCTCCACTTT. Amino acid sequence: CATERSRAGSPLHF.

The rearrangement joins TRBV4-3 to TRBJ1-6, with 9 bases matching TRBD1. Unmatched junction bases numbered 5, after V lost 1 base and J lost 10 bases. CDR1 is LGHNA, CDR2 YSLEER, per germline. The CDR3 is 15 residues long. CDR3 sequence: CASSQGTGDWSPLHF. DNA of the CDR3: TGCGCCAGCAGCCAAGGGACAGGGGACTGGTCACCCCTCCACTTT.